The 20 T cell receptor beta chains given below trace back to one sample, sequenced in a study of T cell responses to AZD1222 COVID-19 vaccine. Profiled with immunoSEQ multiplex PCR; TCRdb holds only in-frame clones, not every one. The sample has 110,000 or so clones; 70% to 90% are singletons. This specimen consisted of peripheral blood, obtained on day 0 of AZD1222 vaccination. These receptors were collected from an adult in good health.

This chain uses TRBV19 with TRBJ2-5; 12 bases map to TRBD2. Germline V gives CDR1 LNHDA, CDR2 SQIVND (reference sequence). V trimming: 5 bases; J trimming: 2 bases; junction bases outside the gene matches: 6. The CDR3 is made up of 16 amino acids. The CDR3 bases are TGTGCCAGTAGTCCAAGGACTAGCGGGACGCAAGAGACCCAGTACTTC. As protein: CASSPRTSGTQETQYF.

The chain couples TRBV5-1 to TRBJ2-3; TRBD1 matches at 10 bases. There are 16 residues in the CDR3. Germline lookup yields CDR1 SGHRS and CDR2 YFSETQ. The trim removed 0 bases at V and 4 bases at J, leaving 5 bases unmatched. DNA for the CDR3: TGCGCCAGCAGCTTGGGGGACAGGGGAACGGCAGATACGCAGTATTTT. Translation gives CASSLGDRGTADTQYF.

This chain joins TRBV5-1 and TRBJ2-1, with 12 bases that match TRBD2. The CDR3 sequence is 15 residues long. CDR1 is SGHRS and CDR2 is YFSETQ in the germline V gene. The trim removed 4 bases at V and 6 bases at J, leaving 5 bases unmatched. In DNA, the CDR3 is TGCGCCAGCAGCACCGGGACTAGCGGGTCCAATGAGCAGTTCTTC. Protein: CASSTGTSGSNEQFF. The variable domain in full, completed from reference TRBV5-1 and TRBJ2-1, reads KAGVTQTPRYLIKTRGQQVTLSCSPISGHRSVSWYQQTPGQGLQFLFEYFSETQRNKGNFPGRFSGRQFSNSRSEMNVSTLELGDSALYLCASSTGTSGSNEQFFGPGTRLTVL.

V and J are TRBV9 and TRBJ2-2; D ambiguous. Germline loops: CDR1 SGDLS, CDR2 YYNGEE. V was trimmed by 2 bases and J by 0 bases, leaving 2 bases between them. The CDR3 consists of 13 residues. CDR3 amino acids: CASSVPNTGELFF. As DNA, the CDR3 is TGTGCCAGCAGCGTTCCGAACACCGGGGAGCTGTTTTTT.

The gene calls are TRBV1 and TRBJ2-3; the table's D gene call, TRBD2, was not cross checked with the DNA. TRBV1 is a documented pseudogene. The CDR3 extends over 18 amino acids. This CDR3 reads CTSSQGPPLAGGADTQYF. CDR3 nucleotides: TGCACCAGCAGCCAAGGTCCCCCCCTAGCGGGAGGTGCAGATACGCAGTATTTT.

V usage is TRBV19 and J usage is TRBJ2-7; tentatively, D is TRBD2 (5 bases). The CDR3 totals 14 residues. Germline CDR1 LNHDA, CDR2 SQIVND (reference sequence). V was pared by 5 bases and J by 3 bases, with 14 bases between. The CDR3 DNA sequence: TGTGCCAGTAGTTTCGGGGATATGATCTACGAGCAGTACTTC. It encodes CASSFGDMIYEQYF.

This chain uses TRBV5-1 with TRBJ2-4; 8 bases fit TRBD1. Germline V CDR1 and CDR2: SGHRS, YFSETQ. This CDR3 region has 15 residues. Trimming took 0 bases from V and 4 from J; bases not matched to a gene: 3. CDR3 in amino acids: CASSLGTGTKNIQYF. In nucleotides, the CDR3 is TGCGCCAGCAGCTTGGGGACAGGGACGAAAAACATTCAGTACTTC. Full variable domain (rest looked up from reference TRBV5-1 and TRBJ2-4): KAGVTQTPRYLIKTRGQQVTLSCSPISGHRSVSWYQQTPGQGLQFLFEYFSETQRNKGNFPGRFSGRQFSNSRSEMNVSTLELGDSALYLCASSLGTGTKNIQYFGAGTRLSVL.

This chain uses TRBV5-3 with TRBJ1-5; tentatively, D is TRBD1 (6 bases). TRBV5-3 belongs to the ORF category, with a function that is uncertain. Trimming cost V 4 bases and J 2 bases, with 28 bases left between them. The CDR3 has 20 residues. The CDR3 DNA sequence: TGTGCCAGAAGCGACGACGGGGGTCCTCGACAGGCAGGGCGCAATCAGCCCCAGCATTTT. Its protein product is CARSDDGGPRQAGRNQPQHF.

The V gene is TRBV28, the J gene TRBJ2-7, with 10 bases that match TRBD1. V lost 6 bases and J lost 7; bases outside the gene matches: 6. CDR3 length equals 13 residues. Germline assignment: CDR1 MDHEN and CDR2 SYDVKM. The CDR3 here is CASRGQGWVEQYF. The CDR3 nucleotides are TGTGCCAGCAGGGGACAGGGGTGGGTAGAGCAGTACTTC.

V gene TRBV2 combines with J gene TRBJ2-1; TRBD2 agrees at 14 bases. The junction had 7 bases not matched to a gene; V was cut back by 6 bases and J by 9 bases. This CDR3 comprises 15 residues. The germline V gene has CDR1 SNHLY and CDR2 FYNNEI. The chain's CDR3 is CASSRLAGGPGEQFF. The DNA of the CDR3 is TGTGCCAGCAGCCGACTAGCGGGAGGGCCAGGTGAGCAGTTCTTC.

DNA for the CDR3: TGTGCCTGGAGTGTGGCAGGGGATCAGCCCCAGCATTTT. It translates to CAWSVAGDQPQHF. The genes are TRBV30 and TRBJ1-5; maybe TRBD1 (6 bases). Trimming left V 0 bases short and J 5 bases short, with 8 bases between. This CDR3 spans 13 amino acids. Germline V gene data show CDR1 as GTSNPN and CDR2 as SVGIG (reference sequence).

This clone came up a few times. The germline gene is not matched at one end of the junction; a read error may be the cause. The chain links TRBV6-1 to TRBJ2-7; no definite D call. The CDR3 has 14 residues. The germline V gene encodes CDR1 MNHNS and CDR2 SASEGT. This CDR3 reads CASSEGRTDLEQYF. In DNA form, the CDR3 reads TGTGCCAGCAGCGAAGGAAGGACCGATCTAGAGCAGTACTTC.

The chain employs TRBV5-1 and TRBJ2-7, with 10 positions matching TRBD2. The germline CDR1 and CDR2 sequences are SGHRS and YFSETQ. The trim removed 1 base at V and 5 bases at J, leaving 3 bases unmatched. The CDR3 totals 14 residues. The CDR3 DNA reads TGCGCCAGCAGCTTGACCGGACTAGCGGACGAGCAGTACTTC. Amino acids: CASSLTGLADEQYF.

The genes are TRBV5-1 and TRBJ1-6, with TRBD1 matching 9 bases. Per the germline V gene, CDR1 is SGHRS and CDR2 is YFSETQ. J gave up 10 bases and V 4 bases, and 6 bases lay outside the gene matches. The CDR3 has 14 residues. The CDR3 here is CASSLGQGGSPLHF. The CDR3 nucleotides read TGCGCCAGCAGCCTGGGACAGGGAGGCTCACCCCTCCACTTT.

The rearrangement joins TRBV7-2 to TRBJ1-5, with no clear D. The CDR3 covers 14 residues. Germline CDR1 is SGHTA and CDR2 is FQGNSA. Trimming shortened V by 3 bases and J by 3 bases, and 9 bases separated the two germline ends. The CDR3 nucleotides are TGTGCCAGCAGCTTTGCCGTTAACAATCAGCCCCAGCATTTT. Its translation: CASSFAVNNQPQHF.

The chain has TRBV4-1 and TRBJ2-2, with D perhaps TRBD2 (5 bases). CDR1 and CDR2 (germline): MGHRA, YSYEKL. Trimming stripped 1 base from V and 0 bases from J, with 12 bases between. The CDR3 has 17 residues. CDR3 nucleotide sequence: TGCGCCAGCAGCCAAGTCGGGCGGGCCTCGAACACCGGGGAGCTGTTTTTT. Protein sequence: CASSQVGRASNTGELFF.

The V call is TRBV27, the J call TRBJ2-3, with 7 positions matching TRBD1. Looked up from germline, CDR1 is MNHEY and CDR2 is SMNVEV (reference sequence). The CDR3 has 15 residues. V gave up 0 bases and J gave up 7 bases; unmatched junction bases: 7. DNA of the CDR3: TGTGCCAGCAGTTTATCGAACAGGGGAAGGAATACGCAGTATTTT. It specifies CASSLSNRGRNTQYF.

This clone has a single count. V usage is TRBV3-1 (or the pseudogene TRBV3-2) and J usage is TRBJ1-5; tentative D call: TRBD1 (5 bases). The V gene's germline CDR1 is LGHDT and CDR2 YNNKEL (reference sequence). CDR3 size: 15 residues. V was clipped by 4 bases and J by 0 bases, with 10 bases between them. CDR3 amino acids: CASSRTSDSNQPQHF. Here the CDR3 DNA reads TGTGCCAGCAGCCGGACATCCGATAGCAATCAGCCCCAGCATTTT.

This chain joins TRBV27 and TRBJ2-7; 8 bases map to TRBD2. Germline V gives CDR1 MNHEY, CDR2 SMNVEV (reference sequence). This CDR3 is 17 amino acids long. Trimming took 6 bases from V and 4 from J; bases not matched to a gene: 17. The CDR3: CASSGAVISGIGYEQYF. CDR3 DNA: TGTGCCAGCAGCGGGGCCGTGATTAGCGGGATTGGGTACGAGCAGTACTTC.

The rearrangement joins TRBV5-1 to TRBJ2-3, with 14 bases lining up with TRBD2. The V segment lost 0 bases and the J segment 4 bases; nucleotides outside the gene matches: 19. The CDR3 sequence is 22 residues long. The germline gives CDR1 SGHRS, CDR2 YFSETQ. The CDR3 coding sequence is TGCGCCAGCAGCTTGGCGATGAACCCGGGACTAGCGGGAGTGATGGGGGCAGATACGCAGTATTTT. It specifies CASSLAMNPGLAGVMGADTQYF.